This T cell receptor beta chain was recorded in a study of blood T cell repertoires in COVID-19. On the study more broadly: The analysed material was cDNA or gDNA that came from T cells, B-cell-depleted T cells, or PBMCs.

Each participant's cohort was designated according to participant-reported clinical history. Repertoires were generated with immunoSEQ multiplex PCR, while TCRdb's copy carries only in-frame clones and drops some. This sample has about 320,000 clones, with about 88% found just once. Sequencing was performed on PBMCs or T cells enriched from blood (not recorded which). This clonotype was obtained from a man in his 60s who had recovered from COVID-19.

DNA for the CDR3: TGTGCCAGCCGAAAGAACCAACAGGCCCATGAGCAGTTCTTC. Translated, it gives CASRKNQQAHEQFF. V gene TRBV2 combines with J gene TRBJ2-1; D is possibly TRBD1 (5 bases). V lost 8 bases, J lost 8 bases, and 19 bases lay in between. Germline V CDR1 and CDR2: SNHLY, FYNNEI. CDR3 length: 14 residues.